This section outlines one T cell receptor (beta chain) sequence together with its context. The antigen is not known. The CDR3 covers 16 residues. Germline V CDR1 and CDR2: SGHDN, FVKESK. The V gene end was trimmed by 5 bases and the J gene end by 8 bases; junction bases not matched to a gene: 9. Library input was about 2 micrograms of DNA from cryopreserved PBMCs. This sample stems from a study of cytotoxic CD8 clonotypes in ibrutinib-treated CLL. General study results and limits: Clonality rose at ibrutinib response, held steady in sustained remission, and fell toward baseline at progression. Patients had baseline clonality above age-matched healthy donors, and this clonality moved with circulating CD8+ T-cell counts.

TCRdb keeps only in-frame clones here, not all; method: immunoSEQ multiplex PCR. The table lists tens of thousands of clones, less than 60% of them singletons. The clonotype comes from a human donor with chronic lymphocytic leukemia. Material: PBMCs, obtained after 12 months of ibrutinib treatment. This sequence joins TRBV14 and TRBJ2-1; 13 positions match TRBD2. This CDR3 reads CASSEPGLAGFYEQFF. The CDR3 DNA reads TGTGCCAGCAGCGAGCCGGGACTAGCGGGATTTTATGAGCAGTTCTTC.